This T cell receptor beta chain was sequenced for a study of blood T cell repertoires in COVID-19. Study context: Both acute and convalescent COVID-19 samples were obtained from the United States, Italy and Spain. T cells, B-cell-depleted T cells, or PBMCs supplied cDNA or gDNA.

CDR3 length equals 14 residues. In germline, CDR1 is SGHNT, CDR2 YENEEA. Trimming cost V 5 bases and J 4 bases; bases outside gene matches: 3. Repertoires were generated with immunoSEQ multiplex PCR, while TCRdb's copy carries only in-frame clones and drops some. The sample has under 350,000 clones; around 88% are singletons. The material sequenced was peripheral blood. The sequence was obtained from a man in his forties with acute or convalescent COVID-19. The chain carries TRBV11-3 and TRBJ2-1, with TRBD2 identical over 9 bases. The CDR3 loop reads CASSPSGEYNEQFF. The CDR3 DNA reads TGTGCCAGCAGCCCTAGCGGGGAGTACAATGAGCAGTTCTTC.